Below, 10 T cell receptor beta chains from the same sample are listed, as sequenced in a study of T cells expressing NK-cell markers. Using the 5' RACE reads, TCRdb records one entry per CDR3 protein without DNA. This table lists 350,000 to 450,000 distinct CDR3 sequences. Material for sequencing was blood T cells: a sorted CD56 or NKG2C T cell subset, CD4+ or CD8+ T cells, or bulk PBMC T cells (not recorded which). The receptors shown here come from a man between 18 and 69 years old in good health.

The rearrangement joins TRBV6-1 to TRBJ2-1. The CDR3 is made up of 11 amino acids. Germline-derived CDR1 and CDR2 are MNHNS and SASEGT. CDR3 region: CASSEAVRQFF.

The rearrangement joins TRBV7-3 to TRBJ2-7; TCRdb outputs TRBD1, but without DNA this stays unchecked. Germline V lookup: CDR1 SGHTA, CDR2 FQGTGA. The CDR3 length is 14 residues. The CDR3 here is CASSFTGGLEIKYF. The whole variable domain, remainder taken from reference TRBV7-3 and TRBJ2-7, is GAGVSQTPSNKVTEKGKYVELRCDPISGHTALYWYRQSLGQGPEFLIYFQGTGAADDSGLPNDRFFAVRPEGSVSTLKIQRTERGDSAVYLCASSFTGGLEIKYFGPGTRLTVT.

J is TRBJ2-7 and V is TRBV2. This CDR3 spans 14 amino acids. Germline CDR1 and CDR2: SNHLY and FYNNEI. Here the CDR3 reads CASRYQGSSYEQYF.

The chain is built from TRBV12-3 or TRBV12-4 and TRBJ2-5; TCRdb's D gene call, TRBD2, goes unchecked for lack of DNA. This CDR3 comprises 14 residues. The CDR3 sequence is CASCDPGLRETQYF.

V gene TRBV27 combines with J gene TRBJ1-5. This CDR3 spans 13 amino acids. CDR1 and CDR2 from the germline V gene are MNHEY and SMNVEV (reference sequence). The CDR3 reads CASSFVLGEPQHF.

V is TRBV20-1 and J is TRBJ2-5; absent DNA, TCRdb's TRBD1 call cannot be checked. This CDR3 has 16 residues. CDR1 is DFQATT and CDR2 is SNEGSKA in the germline V gene (reference sequence). CDR3: CSARRHQGQTQETQYF.

This rearrangement joins TRBV20-1 to TRBJ2-1; TCRdb returns TRBD1, unconfirmable since there is no DNA. Per the germline V gene, CDR1 is DFQATT and CDR2 is SNEGSKA (reference sequence). The CDR3 spans 15 residues. CDR3 loop: CSARDMRQGAAEQFF.

The chain has TRBV27 and TRBJ2-5; without DNA, the TCRdb call of TRBD2 cannot be checked. The CDR3 has 15 residues. Germline CDR1 reads MNHEY; CDR2 reads SMNVEV (reference sequence). The CDR3 protein is CASSLSRTRMETQYF.

The chain recombines TRBV20-1 with TRBJ1-1. CDR1 DFQATT and CDR2 SNEGSKA come from the germline V gene (reference sequence). The CDR3 contains 13 residues. CDR3 sequence: CSAPYRSGAEAFF.

The chain employs TRBV11-1 and TRBJ2-5. Germline values: CDR1 SGHAT, CDR2 FQDESV (reference sequence). This CDR3 contains 13 residues. The CDR3 region is CASSPVRRETQYF.